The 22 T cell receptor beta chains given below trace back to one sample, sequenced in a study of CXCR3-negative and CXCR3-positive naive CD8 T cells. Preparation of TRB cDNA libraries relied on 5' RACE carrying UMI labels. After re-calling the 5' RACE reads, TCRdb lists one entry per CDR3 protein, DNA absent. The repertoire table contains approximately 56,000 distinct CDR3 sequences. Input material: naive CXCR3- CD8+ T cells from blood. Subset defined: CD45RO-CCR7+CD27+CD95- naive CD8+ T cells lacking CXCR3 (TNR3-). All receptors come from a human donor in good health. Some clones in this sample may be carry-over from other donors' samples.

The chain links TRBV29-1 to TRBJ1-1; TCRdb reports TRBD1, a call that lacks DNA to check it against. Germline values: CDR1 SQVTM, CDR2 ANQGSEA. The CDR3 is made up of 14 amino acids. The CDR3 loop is CSVGHGTGNTEAFF.

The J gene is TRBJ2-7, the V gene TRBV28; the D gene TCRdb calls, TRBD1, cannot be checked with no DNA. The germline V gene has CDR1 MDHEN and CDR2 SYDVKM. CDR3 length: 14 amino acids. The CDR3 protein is CASSRRDSPYEQYF.

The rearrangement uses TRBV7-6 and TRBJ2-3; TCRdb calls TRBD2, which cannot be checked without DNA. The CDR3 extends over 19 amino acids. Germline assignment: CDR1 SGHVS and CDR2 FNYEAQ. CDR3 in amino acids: CASSRTSGGPPISADTQYF.

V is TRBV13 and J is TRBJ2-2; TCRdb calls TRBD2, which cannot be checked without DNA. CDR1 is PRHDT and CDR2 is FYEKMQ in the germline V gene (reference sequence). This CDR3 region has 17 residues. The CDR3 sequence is CASSSWTSGRYTGELFF.

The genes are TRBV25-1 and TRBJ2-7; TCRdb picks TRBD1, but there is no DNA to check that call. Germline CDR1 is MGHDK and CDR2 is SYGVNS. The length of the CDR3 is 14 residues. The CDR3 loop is CASSEGTGFYEQYF.

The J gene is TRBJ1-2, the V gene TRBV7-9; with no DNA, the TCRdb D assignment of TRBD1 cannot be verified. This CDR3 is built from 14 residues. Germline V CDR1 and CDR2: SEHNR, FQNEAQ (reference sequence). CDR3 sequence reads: CASSLAGRNYGYTF.

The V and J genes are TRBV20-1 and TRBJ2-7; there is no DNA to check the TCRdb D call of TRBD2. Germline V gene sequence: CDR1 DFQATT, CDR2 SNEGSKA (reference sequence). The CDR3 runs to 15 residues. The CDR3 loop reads CSAKLGLAGSYEQYF.

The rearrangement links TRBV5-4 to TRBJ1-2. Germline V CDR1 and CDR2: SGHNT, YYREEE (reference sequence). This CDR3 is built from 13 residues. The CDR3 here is CASSSTPAGGYTF.

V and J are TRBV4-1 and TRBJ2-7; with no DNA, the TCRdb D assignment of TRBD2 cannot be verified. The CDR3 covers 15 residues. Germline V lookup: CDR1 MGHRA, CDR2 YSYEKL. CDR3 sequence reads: CASSQVASGINEQYF.

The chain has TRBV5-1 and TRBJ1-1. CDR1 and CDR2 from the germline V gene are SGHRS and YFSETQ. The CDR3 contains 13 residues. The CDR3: CASSVETNTEAFF.

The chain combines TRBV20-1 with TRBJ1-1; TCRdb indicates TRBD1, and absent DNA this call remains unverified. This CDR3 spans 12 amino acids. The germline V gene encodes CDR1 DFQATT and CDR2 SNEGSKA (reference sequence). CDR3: CSASPSVTEAFF.

The CDR3 spells CSGRSRYQETQYF. The genes are TRBV29-1 and TRBJ2-5. There are 13 residues in the CDR3. Germline V CDR1 and CDR2: SQVTM, ANQGSEA.

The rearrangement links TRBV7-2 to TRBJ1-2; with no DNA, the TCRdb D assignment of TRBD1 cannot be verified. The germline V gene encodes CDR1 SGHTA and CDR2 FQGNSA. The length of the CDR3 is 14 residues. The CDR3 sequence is CASSFEQGFYGYTF.

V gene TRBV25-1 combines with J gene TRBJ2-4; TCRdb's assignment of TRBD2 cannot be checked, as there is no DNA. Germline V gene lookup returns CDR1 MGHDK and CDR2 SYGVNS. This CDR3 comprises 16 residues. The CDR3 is CASSEGFGEDGNIQYF.

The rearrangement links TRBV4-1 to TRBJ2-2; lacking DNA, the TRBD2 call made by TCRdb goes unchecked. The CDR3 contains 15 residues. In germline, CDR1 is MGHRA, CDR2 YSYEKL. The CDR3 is CASSPSGRFTGELFF.

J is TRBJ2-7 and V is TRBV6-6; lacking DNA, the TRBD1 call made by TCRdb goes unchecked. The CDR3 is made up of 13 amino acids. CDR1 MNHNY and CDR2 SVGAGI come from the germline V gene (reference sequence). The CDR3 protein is CASRPGVSYEQYF.

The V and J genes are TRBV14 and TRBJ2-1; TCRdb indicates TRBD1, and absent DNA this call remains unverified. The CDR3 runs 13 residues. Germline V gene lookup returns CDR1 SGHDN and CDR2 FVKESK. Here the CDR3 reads CACSQTGINEQFF.

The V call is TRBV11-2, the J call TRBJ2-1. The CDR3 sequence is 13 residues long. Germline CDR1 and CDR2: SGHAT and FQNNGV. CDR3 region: CASSLASDNEQFF. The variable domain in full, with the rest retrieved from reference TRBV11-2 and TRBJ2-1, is EAGVAQSPRYKIIEKRQSVAFWCNPISGHATLYWYQQILGQGPKLLIQFQNNGVVDDSQLPKDRFSAERLKGVDSTLKIQPAKLEDSAVYLCASSLASDNEQFFGPGTRLTVL.

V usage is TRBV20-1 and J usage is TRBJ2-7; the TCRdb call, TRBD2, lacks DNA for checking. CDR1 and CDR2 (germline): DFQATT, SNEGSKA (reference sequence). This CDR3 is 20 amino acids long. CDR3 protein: CSARDLGGLAGGKSSYEQYF.

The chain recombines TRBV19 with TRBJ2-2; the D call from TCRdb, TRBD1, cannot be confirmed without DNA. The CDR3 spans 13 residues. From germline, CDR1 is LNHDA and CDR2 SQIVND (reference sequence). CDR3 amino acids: CASSILTGGELFF.

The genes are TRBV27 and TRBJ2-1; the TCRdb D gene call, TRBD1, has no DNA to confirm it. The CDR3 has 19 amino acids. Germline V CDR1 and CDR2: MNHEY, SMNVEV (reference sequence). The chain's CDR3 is CASSQINFLSDRGLNEQFF.

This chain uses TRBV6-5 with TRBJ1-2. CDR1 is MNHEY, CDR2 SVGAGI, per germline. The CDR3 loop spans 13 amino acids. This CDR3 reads CASSSGGHYGYTF.